This entry lists 12 T cell receptor beta chains sequenced from one sample in a study of blood T cell repertoires in COVID-19. Using immunoSEQ multiplex PCR, the repertoire was profiled, and TCRdb retains in-frame clones only, with some absent. The data contain 60,000 or so clones, 85% of them singletons. Input material: peripheral blood. These TCRs come from a human donor in a cohort sampled during active COVID-19.

The rearrangement joins TRBV24-1 to TRBJ2-4; D unresolved. Trimming shortened V by 4 bases and J by 0 bases, and 9 bases separated the two germline ends. CDR1 KGHDR and CDR2 SFDVKD come from the germline V gene. This CDR3 is 15 amino acids long. CDR3 region: CATSERLGAKNIQYF. The CDR3 region has the DNA TGTGCCACCAGTGAACGACTGGGAGCCAAAAACATTCAGTACTTC.

The chain carries TRBV7-8 and TRBJ1-2; the match to TRBD1 covers 7 bases. The CDR3 sequence is 13 residues long. Germline trimming cut 5 bases from V and 6 bases from J; bases unmatched to any gene: 6. Germline V lookup: CDR1 SGHVS, CDR2 FQNEAQ. The DNA for the CDR3 is TGTGCCAGCAGCCGGACAGGAGTGGATGGCTACACCTTC. Protein: CASSRTGVDGYTF. Full variable domain (outside the CDR3, taken from reference TRBV7-8 and TRBJ1-2): GAGVSQSPRYKVAKRGQDVALRCDPISGHVSLFWYQQALGQGPEFLTYFQNEAQLDKSGLPSDRFFAERPEGSVSTLKIQRTQQEDSAVYLCASSRTGVDGYTFGSGTRLTVV.

V and J are TRBV7-2 and TRBJ2-3; 10 bases are shared with TRBD2. With V trimmed by 6 bases and J by 3 bases, 6 bases remained unmatched. CDR3 length: 15 residues. From germline, CDR1 is SGHTA and CDR2 FQGNSA. The CDR3 loop is CASRGAGGRTDTQYF. The CDR3 nucleotides read TGTGCCAGCAGGGGAGCGGGGGGGCGGACAGATACGCAGTATTTT.

V is TRBV11-2 and J is TRBJ2-7; 8 nucleotides match TRBD1. In germline, CDR1 is SGHAT, CDR2 FQNNGV. J was trimmed by 4 bases and V by 5 bases; bases with no gene match: 10. The CDR3 is made up of 15 amino acids. DNA for the CDR3: TGTGCCAGCAGCCACCTCTACAGGGGGGAGTACGAGCAGTACTTC. This sequence encodes CASSHLYRGEYEQYF.

The chain is built from TRBV7-8 and TRBJ2-1; D might be TRBD2 (6 bases). CDR1 and CDR2 from the germline V gene are SGHVS and FQNEAQ. The CDR3 is made up of 15 amino acids. V gave up 1 base and J gave up 5 bases, with 12 bases separating them. The CDR3 loop reads CASSLEMSGDNEQFF. The CDR3 DNA reads TGTGCCAGCAGCTTAGAGATGTCGGGGGACAATGAGCAGTTCTTC. Drawing the rest from reference TRBV7-8 and TRBJ2-1, the complete variable domain is GAGVSQSPRYKVAKRGQDVALRCDPISGHVSLFWYQQALGQGPEFLTYFQNEAQLDKSGLPSDRFFAERPEGSVSTLKIQRTQQEDSAVYLCASSLEMSGDNEQFFGPGTRLTVL.

The CDR3 sequence: CASSMGTGVEAFF. DNA for the CDR3: TGTGCCAGTAGTATGGGGACAGGGGTTGAAGCTTTCTTT. The rearrangement links TRBV19 to TRBJ1-1, with TRBD1 identical over 10 bases. V shed 3 bases, J shed 7 bases, and the junction held 2 bases outside the gene matches. There are 13 residues in the CDR3. Germline V gives CDR1 LNHDA, CDR2 SQIVND (reference sequence).

This clone was counted once. The rearrangement joins TRBV19 to TRBJ1-3; D perhaps matches TRBD1 (5 bases). The length of the CDR3 is 15 residues. Trimming took off 7 bases at V and 0 bases at J, with 13 bases between the two ends. The germline CDR1 and CDR2 sequences are LNHDA and SQIVND (reference sequence). The CDR3: CASKTGRDSGNTIYF. The CDR3 nucleotides are TGTGCCAGTAAAACGGGGCGGGACTCTGGAAACACCATATATTTT.

The CDR3: CASSPRQGNYGYTF. CDR3 nucleotide sequence: TGTGCCAGCAGCCCCCGACAGGGGAACTATGGCTACACCTTC. The V call is TRBV9, the J call TRBJ1-2; 8 positions agree with TRBD1. The CDR3 totals 14 residues. Germline V gene data show CDR1 as SGDLS and CDR2 as YYNGEE. J gave up 2 bases and V 4 bases, and 4 bases lay outside the gene matches. The full variable domain, in which reference TRBV9 and TRBJ1-2 provide the parts outside the CDR3, is DSGVTQTPKHLITATGQRVTLRCSPRSGDLSVYWYQQSLDQGLQFLIQYYNGEERAKGNILERFSAQQFPDLHSELNLSSLELGDSALYFCASSPRQGNYGYTFGSGTRLTVV.

The chain uses TRBV5-8 and TRBJ2-5; 10 bases align to TRBD1. CDR1 and CDR2 (germline): SGHTS, YDEGEE. V gave up 5 bases and J gave up 5 bases; unmatched junction bases: 12. The CDR3 has 16 residues. CDR3 region: CASSFGRQGAGETQYF. As DNA, the CDR3 is TGTGCCAGCAGTTTTGGACGACAGGGGGCAGGGGAGACCCAGTACTTC.

The gene calls are TRBV5-1 and TRBJ2-7; TRBD2 is a possible D gene (8 bases). There are 14 residues in the CDR3. Germline CDR1 and CDR2: SGHRS and YFSETQ. The V end was cut by 3 bases, the J end by 5 bases, with 15 bases between. The CDR3 DNA reads TGCGCCAGCAGCTCTCAGGGGGGACTAGACGAGCAGTACTTC. It is translated as CASSSQGGLDEQYF.

This sequence joins TRBV5-1 and TRBJ1-4; 8 bases line up with TRBD1. The CDR3 runs 14 residues. Germline CDR1 is SGHRS and CDR2 is YFSETQ. The V segment lost 5 bases and the J segment 7 bases; nucleotides outside the gene matches: 7. The CDR3 region is CASSSRGQGEKLFF. The CDR3 bases are TGCGCCAGCAGTTCCAGGGGGCAGGGTGAAAAACTGTTTTTT. Based on the CDR3 plus reference TRBV5-1 and TRBJ1-4, the full variable domain is KAGVTQTPRYLIKTRGQQVTLSCSPISGHRSVSWYQQTPGQGLQFLFEYFSETQRNKGNFPGRFSGRQFSNSRSEMNVSTLELGDSALYLCASSSRGQGEKLFFGSGTQLSVL.

The chain carries TRBV5-4 and TRBJ1-2; D is undetermined. The CDR3 totals 15 residues. Germline V gene sequence: CDR1 SGHNT, CDR2 YYREEE (reference sequence). V was clipped by 0 bases and J by 7 bases, with 16 bases between them. The CDR3 DNA sequence: TGTGCCAGCAGCTTGGCCGAGAGGGTCAGGCGTGGCTACACCTTC. Its translation: CASSLAERVRRGYTF.